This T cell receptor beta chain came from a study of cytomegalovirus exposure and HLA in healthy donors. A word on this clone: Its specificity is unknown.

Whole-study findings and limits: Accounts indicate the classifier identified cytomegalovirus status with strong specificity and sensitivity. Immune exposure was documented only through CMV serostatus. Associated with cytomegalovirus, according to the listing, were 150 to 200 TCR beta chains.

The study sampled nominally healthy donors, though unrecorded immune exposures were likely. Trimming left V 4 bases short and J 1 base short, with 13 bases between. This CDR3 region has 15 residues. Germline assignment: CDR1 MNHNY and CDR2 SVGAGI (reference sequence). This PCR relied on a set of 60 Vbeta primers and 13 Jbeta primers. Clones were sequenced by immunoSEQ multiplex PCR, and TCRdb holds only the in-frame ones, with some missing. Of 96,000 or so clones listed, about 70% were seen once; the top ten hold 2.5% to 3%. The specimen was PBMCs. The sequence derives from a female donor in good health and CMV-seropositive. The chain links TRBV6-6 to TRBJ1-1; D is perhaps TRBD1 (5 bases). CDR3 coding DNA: TGTGCCAGCAGTTCCCCAGGGCGGGGGAACACTGAAGCTTTCTTT. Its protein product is CASSSPGRGNTEAFF.